Described below is a single T cell receptor (beta chain) sequence and its context. Its antigen is as yet unknown. These data belong to a study of cytomegalovirus exposure and HLA in healthy donors. About the research overall: Out of about 190 million T cells, an earlier analysis found 117 million unique TCR beta sequences in total. The study, taken as a whole, reports: Generally TCR sequences proved uncommon, though certain public TCRs appeared in numerous donors.

The PCR contained 60 Vbeta and 13 Jbeta primers. Produced via immunoSEQ multiplex PCR; TCRdb's table is partial and in-frame only. The table lists about 270,000 clones, around 86% of them singletons. This CDR3 spans 16 amino acids. CDR1 and CDR2 from the germline V gene are SNHLY and FYNNEI. V trimming: 3 bases; J trimming: 6 bases; junction bases outside the gene matches: 5. All the people who gave samples were healthy bone marrow donors. Donors sampled were nominally healthy, though unrecorded immune exposures were likely. The sequenced sample consisted of PBMCs. The TCR comes from a man in his forties or fifties in good health and CMV-seropositive. The chain combines TRBV2 with TRBJ2-2; 12 nucleotides match TRBD2. The CDR3 reads CASSEASGRAAGELFF. CDR3 coding DNA: TGTGCCAGCAGTGAGGCTAGCGGGAGGGCCGCCGGGGAGCTGTTTTTT. Complete variable domain (other parts from reference TRBV2 and TRBJ2-2): EPEVTQTPSHQVTQMGQEVILRCVPISNHLYFYWYRQILGQKVEFLVSFYNNEISEKSEIFDDQFSVERPDGSNFTLKIRSTKLEDSAMYFCASSEASGRAAGELFFGEGSRLTVL.